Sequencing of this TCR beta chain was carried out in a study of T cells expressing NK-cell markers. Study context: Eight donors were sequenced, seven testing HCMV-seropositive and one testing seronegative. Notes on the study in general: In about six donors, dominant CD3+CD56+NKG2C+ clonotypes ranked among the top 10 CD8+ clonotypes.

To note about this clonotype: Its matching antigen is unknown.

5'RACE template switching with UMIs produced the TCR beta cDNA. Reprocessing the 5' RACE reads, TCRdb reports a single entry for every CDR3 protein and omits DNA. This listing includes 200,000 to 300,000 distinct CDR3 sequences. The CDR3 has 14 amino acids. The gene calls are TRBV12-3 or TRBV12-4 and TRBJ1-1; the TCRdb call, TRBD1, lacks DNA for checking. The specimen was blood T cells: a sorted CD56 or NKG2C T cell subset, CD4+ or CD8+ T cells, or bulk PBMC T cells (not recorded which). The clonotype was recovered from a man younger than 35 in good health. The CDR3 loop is CASRDQGAGTEAFF.